The rows below give T cell receptor beta chains drawn from one sample of a study of shared clonotypes between healthy human individuals. Libraries were prepared by immunoSEQ multiplex PCR; TCRdb keeps only in-frame clonotypes and omits some of them. The sample records hundreds of thousands of clones, roughly 96% being singletons. Sequencing was done on a sample of memory CD8+ T cells sorted from blood. The source of these receptors is a man under 40 in good health. Each CDR3 is given with its conserved first and last residue. A D gene is named only where the DNA matches it firmly. Part of the rows lack a size; the others show once, few, many or a class for expanded clones.

V: TRBV5-4; size: .; J: TRBJ2-1; D: TRBD2; CDR3: CASSGPGLAGVREQFF; DNA: TGTGCCAGCAGCGGCCCGGGACTAGCGGGAGTAAGGGAGCAGTTCTTC
V: TRBV4-1; size: .; J: TRBJ2-7; D: .; CDR3: CASSQSASQTYEQYF; DNA: TGCGCCAGCAGCCAGTCAGCCAGTCAGACCTACGAGCAGTACTTC
V: TRBV19; size: .; J: TRBJ1-5; D: .; CDR3: CASSLLGGGVQPQHF; DNA: TGTGCCAGTAGCCTCCTCGGCGGGGGCGTTCAGCCCCAGCATTTT
V: TRBV7-2; size: once; J: TRBJ2-5; D: .; CDR3: CASSLAPRETQYF; DNA: TGTGCCAGCAGCTTAGCCCCGCGGGAGACCCAGTACTTC
V: TRBV6-5; size: .; J: TRBJ2-7; D: TRBD2; CDR3: CASSYALGLAGHEQYF; DNA: TGTGCCAGCAGTTACGCACTCGGACTAGCGGGACACGAGCAGTACTTC
V: TRBV7-2; size: .; J: TRBJ2-1; D: TRBD2; CDR3: CASSGLGTNIYNEQFF; DNA: TGTGCCAGCAGCGGGCTCGGGACTAATATCTACAATGAGCAGTTCTTC
V: TRBV4-1; size: .; J: TRBJ2-5; D: .; CDR3: CASSQVIGLETQYF; DNA: TGCGCCAGCAGCCAAGTGATAGGATTGGAGACCCAGTACTTC
V: TRBV6-6; size: .; J: TRBJ2-7; D: TRBD1; CDR3: CASSSPDRKHYEQYF; DNA: TGTGCCAGCAGCTCACCGGACAGGAAACACTACGAGCAGTACTTC
V: TRBV9; size: .; J: TRBJ2-1; D: .; CDR3: CASSPPSNEQFF; DNA: TGTGCCAGCAGCCCCCCGAGCAATGAGCAGTTCTTC
V: TRBV4-1; size: .; J: TRBJ2-7; D: TRBD2; CDR3: CASSQFQLAAYEQYF; DNA: TGCGCCAGCAGCCAATTCCAACTAGCGGCCTACGAGCAGTACTTC
V: TRBV11-3; size: .; J: TRBJ2-3; D: TRBD2; CDR3: CASSLDGRGTDTQYF; DNA: TGTGCCAGCAGCTTAGACGGGAGGGGCACAGATACGCAGTATTTT
V: TRBV18; size: .; J: TRBJ2-5; D: .; CDR3: CASSPVQETQYF; DNA: TGTGCCAGCTCACCAGTCCAAGAGACCCAGTACTTC
V: TRBV27; size: .; J: TRBJ2-1; D: .; CDR3: CASSLTHYNEQFF; DNA: TGTGCCAGCAGTTTAACCCACTACAATGAGCAGTTCTTC
V: TRBV9; size: .; J: TRBJ1-3; D: .; CDR3: CASSVAVGNTIYF; DNA: TGTGCCAGCAGCGTAGCGGTCGGCAACACCATATATTTT
V: TRBV28; size: once; J: TRBJ2-3; D: TRBD1; CDR3: CASSSLGQGPDTQYF; DNA: TGTGCCAGCAGTTCCCTGGGACAGGGGCCAGATACGCAGTATTTT
V: TRBV5-4; size: .; J: TRBJ2-3; D: .; CDR3: CASSRNVGTDTQYF; DNA: TGTGCCAGCAGCCGAAATGTAGGCACAGATACGCAGTATTTT
V: TRBV27; size: .; J: TRBJ1-1; D: .; CDR3: CASSYLSSGVGMNTEAFF; DNA: TGTGCCAGCAGTTACCTATCTTCAGGGGTAGGGATGAACACTGAAGCTTTCTTT